This T cell receptor (beta chain) was captured in a study of T cell changes during pregnancy in multiple sclerosis. The CDR3 sequence is 15 residues long. V was trimmed by 1 base and J by 1 base, leaving 10 bases between them. CDR1 SGHTA and CDR2 FQGTGA come from the germline V gene. The data were produced by immunoSEQ multiplex PCR, yet TCRdb's version contains in-frame clones alone and is incomplete. The sample consists of under 80,000 clones, approximately 85% of them appearing once. This receptor was taken from a female donor with multiple sclerosis, enrolled in a pregnancy study. Source: peripheral blood, taken in the first trimester of pregnancy. V and J are TRBV7-3 and TRBJ1-1; D is unclear. The CDR3 loop reads CASSLSSTENTEAFF. The CDR3, as DNA: TGTGCCAGCAGCTTAAGTAGTACCGAGAACACTGAAGCTTTCTTT.